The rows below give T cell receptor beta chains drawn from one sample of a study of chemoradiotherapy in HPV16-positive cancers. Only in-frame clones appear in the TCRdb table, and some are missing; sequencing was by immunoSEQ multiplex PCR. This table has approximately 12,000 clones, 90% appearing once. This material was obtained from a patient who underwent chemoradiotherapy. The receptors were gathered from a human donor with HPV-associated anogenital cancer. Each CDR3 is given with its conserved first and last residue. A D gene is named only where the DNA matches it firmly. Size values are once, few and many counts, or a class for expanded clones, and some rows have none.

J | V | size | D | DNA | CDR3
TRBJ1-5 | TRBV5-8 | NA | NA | TGTGCCAGCAGCTTGTTGAATCAGCCCCAGCATTTT | CASSLLNQPQHF
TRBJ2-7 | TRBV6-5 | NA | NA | TGTGCCAGCACTACCACCTCCTACGAGCAGTACTTC | CASTTTSYEQYF
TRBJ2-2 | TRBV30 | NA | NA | TGTGCCTGGACACAGGGTAGCCAGGCTTTCGCGAACACCGGGGAGCTGTTTTTT | CAWTQGSQAFANTGELFF
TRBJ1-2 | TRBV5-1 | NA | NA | TGCGCCAGCAGAAAGGGAACTAACTATGGCTACACCTTC | CASRKGTNYGYTF
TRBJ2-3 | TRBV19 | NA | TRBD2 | TGTGCCAGTAGTATTATGCGGGGGAGCACAGATACGCAGTATTTT | CASSIMRGSTDTQYF
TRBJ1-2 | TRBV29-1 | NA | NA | TGCAGCGTTTCAGACATTTACTTC | CSVSDIYF
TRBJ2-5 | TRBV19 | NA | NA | TGTGCCAGTAGTATCGGGCCCGGTCGGGGAGAGACCCAGTACTTC | CASSIGPGRGETQYF
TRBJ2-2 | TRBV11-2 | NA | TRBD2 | TGTGCCAGCAGCTTACTAGCGGGAGGCACCGGGGAGCTGTTTTTT | CASSLLAGGTGELFF
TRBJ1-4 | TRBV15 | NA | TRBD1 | TGTGCCACCAGAAGTTCGACAGGGGGCCGGCTTGAAAAACTGTTTTTT | CATRSSTGGRLEKLFF
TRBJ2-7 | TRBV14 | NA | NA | TGTGCCAGCAGCCAAGATCGGGCGGGTAGTTCCCGCCACGAGCAGTACTTC | CASSQDRAGSSRHEQYF
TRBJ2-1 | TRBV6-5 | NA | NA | TGTGCCAGCAGTTGGGAATATGAGCAGTTCTTC | CASSWEYEQFF
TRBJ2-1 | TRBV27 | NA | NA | TGTGCCAGCAGCCTCACAGAGTACAATGAGCAGTTCTTC | CASSLTEYNEQFF
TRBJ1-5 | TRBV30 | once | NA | TGTGCCTGGGAGGTACAGAATCAGCCCCAGCATTTT | CAWEVQNQPQHF
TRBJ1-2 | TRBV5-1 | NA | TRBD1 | TGCGCCAGCAGCTTGGACCCAACAGGGGCAGATGGCTACACCTTC | CASSLDPTGADGYTF
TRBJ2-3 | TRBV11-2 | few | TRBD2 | TGTGCCAGCAACCTCGCCGGGGGGGGCGCAGATACGCAGTATTTT | CASNLAGGGADTQYF
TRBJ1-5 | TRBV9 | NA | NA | TGTGCCAGCAGCGTGGACAGCTATCAGCCCCAGCATTTT | CASSVDSYQPQHF
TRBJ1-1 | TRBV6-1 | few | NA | TGTGCCAGCAGTGAAGTAGGGGGGGGAACTGAAGCTTTCTTT | CASSEVGGGTEAFF
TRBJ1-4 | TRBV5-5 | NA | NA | TGTGCCAGCAGCTTGGGGGGGCTGGGCAGTCCGAATGAAAAACTGTTTTTT | CASSLGGLGSPNEKLFF
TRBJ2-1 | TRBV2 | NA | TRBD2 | TGTGCCAGCGGACAACTAGCGGGGACCTACAATGAGCAGTTCTTC | CASGQLAGTYNEQFF
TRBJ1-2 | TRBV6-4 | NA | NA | TGTGCCAGCGCGGGAAAGGGGAGGGGAGGCTACACCTTC | CASAGKGRGGYTF
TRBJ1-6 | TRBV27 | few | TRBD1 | TGTGCCAGCAGTCGGACAAACAGGGGAGGCTCACCCCTCCACTTT | CASSRTNRGGSPLHF
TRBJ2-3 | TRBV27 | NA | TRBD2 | TGTGCCAGCAGTTTAGTCCCGGGGGGAGATACGCAGTATTTT | CASSLVPGGDTQYF
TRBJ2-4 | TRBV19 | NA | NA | TGTGCCAGTACCACGGGACTTGCCAAAAACATTCAGTACTTC | CASTTGLAKNIQYF
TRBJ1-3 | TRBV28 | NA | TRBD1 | TGTGCCAGCAGTATCAACCCCCGACAGGGCAGTTTTGTTGGAAACACCATATATTTT | CASSINPRQGSFVGNTIYF
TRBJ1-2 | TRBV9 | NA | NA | TGTGCCAGCAGCGTAGCCAACCAAGGGGGTGGCTACACCTTC | CASSVANQGGGYTF
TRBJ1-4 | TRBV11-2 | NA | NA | TGTGCCAGCAGCTTAGAGTGGCAGGTTAATGAAAAACTGTTTTTT | CASSLEWQVNEKLFF
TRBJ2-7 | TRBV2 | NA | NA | TGTGCCCACCAGCGGAGTCTCTCCTACGAGCAGTACTTC | CAHQRSLSYEQYF
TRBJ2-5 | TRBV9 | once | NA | TGTGCCAGCAGCGAGGCGGTAGCGGAAGAGACCCAGTACTTC | CASSEAVAEETQYF
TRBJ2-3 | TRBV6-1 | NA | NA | TGTGCCAGCAGTGGAGGCGACCTAAGGACAGATACGCAGTATTTT | CASSGGDLRTDTQYF
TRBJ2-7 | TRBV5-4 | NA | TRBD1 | TGTGCCAGCAGCTTGGGAGGGGGCCTCAGACACGAGCAGTACTTC | CASSLGGGLRHEQYF
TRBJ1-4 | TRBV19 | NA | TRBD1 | TGTGCCAGTAGTAGGAACCGGGACAGAGGTGAAAAACTGTTTTTT | CASSRNRDRGEKLFF
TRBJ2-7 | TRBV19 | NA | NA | TGTGCCAGTAGTATCGGGCGCTACGAGCAGTACTTC | CASSIGRYEQYF
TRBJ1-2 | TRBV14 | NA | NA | TGTGCCAGCAGCCAAGGGGTAACACATCCCACCAACTATGGCTACACCTTC | CASSQGVTHPTNYGYTF
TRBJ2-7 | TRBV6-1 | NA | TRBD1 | TGTGCCAGCAGTGAAGTGGGACAGATCTACGAGCAGTACTTC | CASSEVGQIYEQYF
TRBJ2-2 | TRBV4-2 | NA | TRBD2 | TGTGCCAGCAGCCCCTCAAAGGGAGCGGGGGGGACCGGGGAGCTGTTTTTT | CASSPSKGAGGTGELFF
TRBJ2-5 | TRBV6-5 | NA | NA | TGTGCCAGCAGTTACGGGCCCGGGGGAGCTTGGGAGACCCAGTACTTC | CASSYGPGGAWETQYF
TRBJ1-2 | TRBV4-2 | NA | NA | TGTGCCAGCAGCCAAGAAACAGGGAGCTATGGCTACACCTTC | CASSQETGSYGYTF
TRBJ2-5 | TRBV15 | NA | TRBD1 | TGTGCCACCAGCAGAGGAGACAGGGTCCAAGAGACCCAGTACTTC | CATSRGDRVQETQYF
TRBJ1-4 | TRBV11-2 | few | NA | TGTGCCAGCAGCTCGGCCGGGGGGCCGCTAAAACTGTTTTTT | CASSSAGGPLKLFF
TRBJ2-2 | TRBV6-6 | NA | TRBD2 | TGTGCCAGCAGCCCTACTAGCGGATACACCGGGGAGCTGTTTTTT | CASSPTSGYTGELFF
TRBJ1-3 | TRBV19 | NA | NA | TGTGCAACTCGGGTGGTGTCTGGAAACACCATATATTTT | CATRVVSGNTIYF
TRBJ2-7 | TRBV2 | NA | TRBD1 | TGTGCCAGCAGAGACCGGACAGGGGATTTTTACGAGCAGTACTTC | CASRDRTGDFYEQYF
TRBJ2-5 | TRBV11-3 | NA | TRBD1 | TGTGCCAGCAGCTTAGGAGGGACAGGGCAAGAGACCCAGTACTTC | CASSLGGTGQETQYF